The 28 T cell receptor beta chains below were found in one sample sequenced in a study of T cell repertoires in cytomegalovirus infection. TCRdb recomputed calls from the reads with MiXCR, one row per CDR3 protein. The sample holds some 71,000 distinct CDR3 sequences, more than 25% seen once. For these TCRs, the target antigens are not known. The sample in question was CD8+ T cells from cultured PBMCs, obtained from culture after CMV antigen stimulation. The receptors stem from a human donor in good health (CMV status not recorded). Some clones in this sample may be carry-over from other donors' samples.

The chain couples TRBV19 to TRBJ1-4; D is unclear. The CDR3 spans 14 residues. The germline V gene encodes CDR1 LNHDA and CDR2 SQIVND (reference sequence). V was shortened by 3 bases and J by 5 bases, with 10 bases between the two germline ends. CDR3 in amino acids: CASSMDLRNEKLFF. CDR3 DNA: TGTGCCAGTAGTATGGATCTCAGAAATGAAAAACTGTTTTTT.

This clonotype was counted a few times. The gene calls are TRBV6-8 and TRBJ1-1, with D possibly matching TRBD1 (6 bases). This CDR3 has 17 amino acids. Germline loops: CDR1 MNHGY, CDR2 SAAAGT. V shed 0 bases and J shed 3 bases, with 17 bases lying between them. The chain's CDR3 is CASSYSPRAGVHTEAFF. The CDR3 region has the DNA TGTGCCAGCAGTTACTCACCCAGGGCAGGGGTTCACACTGAAGCTTTCTTT.

This clonotype was observed at least ten times. The CDR3 nucleotides read TGTGCCAGCAGCCCTCGGGAGGGGGCGCGAATCGGGGAGCTGTTTTTT. It encodes CASSPREGARIGELFF. The rearrangement uses TRBV7-9 and TRBJ2-2, with D possibly being TRBD2 (8 bases). This CDR3 has 16 residues. V lost 5 bases to trimming and J lost 7 bases, with 20 bases between them. CDR1 and CDR2 (germline): SEHNR, FQNEAQ (reference sequence).

This clonotype was counted many times. The V call is TRBV11-2, the J call TRBJ2-3; 9 nucleotides agree with TRBD1. The CDR3 consists of 15 residues. Germline-derived CDR1 and CDR2 are SGHAT and FQNNGV. V gave up 4 bases and J gave up 4 bases; unmatched junction bases: 6. CDR3 DNA sequence: TGTGCCAGCAGCTCTCGGGACAGGGTCCCAGATACGCAGTATTTT. Translated: CASSSRDRVPDTQYF.

This chain uses TRBV19 with TRBJ1-6; TRBD1 matches at 8 bases. Per germline, CDR1 LNHDA and CDR2 SQIVND (reference sequence). V shed 5 bases and J 10 bases; nucleotides not matched to a gene: 13. The CDR3 sequence is 16 residues long. CDR3: CASSGFGQGGKSPLHF. CDR3 nucleotides: TGTGCCAGTAGTGGGTTCGGACAGGGCGGAAAATCACCCCTCCACTTT.

A few counts support this clonotype. The rearrangement joins TRBV2 to TRBJ1-1; weak D call: TRBD1 (5 bases). The germline CDR1 and CDR2 sequences are SNHLY and FYNNEI. V was clipped by 0 bases and J by 4 bases, with 9 bases between them. The CDR3 is 14 residues long. This chain's CDR3 is CASSEAGGGTEAFF. The CDR3 region has the DNA TGTGCCAGCAGTGAAGCAGGCGGGGGCACTGAAGCTTTCTTT. Based on the CDR3 plus reference TRBV2 and TRBJ1-1, the full variable domain is EPEVTQTPSHQVTQMGQEVILRCVPISNHLYFYWYRQILGQKVEFLVSFYNNEISEKSEIFDDQFSVERPDGSNFTLKIRSTKLEDSAMYFCASSEAGGGTEAFFGQGTRLTVV.

The rearrangement joins TRBV28 to TRBJ2-5, with 8 bases aligning to TRBD1. CDR1 is MDHEN, CDR2 SYDVKM, per germline. Trimming at V came to 3 bases and at J to 5 bases, leaving 8 bases not matched to a gene. This CDR3 is built from 15 residues. CDR3 nucleotide sequence: TGTGCCAGCAGTTTGGAGCAGGGGGCCGGGGAGACCCAGTACTTC. This codes for CASSLEQGAGETQYF.

The sample holds one count of this clonotype. J is TRBJ2-7 and V is TRBV27; 7 nucleotides agree with TRBD2. The CDR3 loop spans 15 amino acids. Germline CDR1 reads MNHEY; CDR2 reads SMNVEV (reference sequence). Trimming took 2 bases from V and 4 from J; bases not matched to a gene: 8. CDR3 protein: CASSLPGAGIYEQYF. CDR3 in DNA: TGTGCCAGCAGTTTACCCGGAGCGGGGATTTACGAGCAGTACTTC.

The chain joins TRBV9 to TRBJ2-1, with D possibly called TRBD1 or TRBD2 (5 bases each). V lost 1 base, J lost 3 bases, and 11 bases lay in between. This CDR3 is built from 15 residues. CDR1 and CDR2 from the germline V gene are SGDLS and YYNGEE. This CDR3 reads CASSVRGALYNEQFF. The CDR3 DNA is TGTGCCAGCAGCGTAAGGGGAGCCCTCTACAATGAGCAGTTCTTC.

This chain joins TRBV7-4 and TRBJ1-5; D may be TRBD1 (6 bases). CDR1 and CDR2 (germline): SGHVT, SQSDAQ. The CDR3 is 15 amino acids. V was cut by 1 base and J by 5 bases, with 12 bases left in between. The CDR3 region is CASSLDRDTYQPQHF. The CDR3 DNA is TGTGCCAGCAGCTTAGACAGGGACACGTATCAGCCCCAGCATTTT.

The chain uses TRBV12-3 or TRBV12-4 and TRBJ2-6; no clear D gene. Trimming pared 10 bases from V and 2 bases from J, leaving 6 bases between. This CDR3 has 12 amino acids. In nucleotides, the CDR3 is TGTGCCATCGAGGCTGGGGCCAACGTCCTGACTTTC. It yields the protein CAIEAGANVLTF.

This clonotype was seen only once. This chain links TRBV4-1 with TRBJ2-1; the D is unclear. The CDR3 has 16 residues. Germline CDR1 is MGHRA and CDR2 is YSYEKL. The V end lost 0 bases, the J end lost 12 bases, and 21 bases lay between the germline ends. The CDR3 DNA reads TGCGCCAGCAGCCAAGATCGGCTCCCTGGCCCCCTAGGGCAGTTCTTC. Translating gives CASSQDRLPGPLGQFF.

The chain couples TRBV7-3 to TRBJ1-2; D perhaps matches TRBD1 (6 bases). The CDR3 runs to 14 residues. V lost 3 bases, J lost 4 bases, and 12 bases lay in between. Germline values: CDR1 SGHTA, CDR2 FQGTGA. The CDR3 region is CASSFAGGAYGYTF. CDR3 sequence (DNA): TGTGCCAGCAGCTTTGCGGGGGGCGCCTATGGCTACACCTTC. Variable domain in full (rest from reference TRBV7-3 and TRBJ1-2): GAGVSQTPSNKVTEKGKYVELRCDPISGHTALYWYRQSLGQGPEFLIYFQGTGAADDSGLPNDRFFAVRPEGSVSTLKIQRTERGDSAVYLCASSFAGGAYGYTFGSGTRLTVV.

This clonotype was counted many times. Here the CDR3 reads CASSPAPGPGALHEQFF. The DNA of the CDR3 is TGTGCCAGCAGCCCTGCCCCCGGGCCAGGGGCCCTCCATGAGCAGTTCTTC. The J gene is TRBJ2-1, the V gene TRBV7-6, with a possible D match to TRBD1 (6 bases). Germline V gene sequence: CDR1 SGHVS, CDR2 FNYEAQ. The CDR3 has 17 residues. V was trimmed by 5 bases and J by 8 bases, leaving 25 bases between them.

This chain joins TRBV5-6 and TRBJ2-3, with D perhaps TRBD1 (7 bases). CDR3 length equals 15 residues. Trimming shortened V by 0 bases and J by 7 bases, and 15 bases separated the two germline ends. Germline CDR1 reads SGHDT; CDR2 reads YYEEEE. The CDR3 protein is CASSLARGAVNTQYF. The CDR3 DNA sequence: TGTGCCAGCAGCTTGGCCAGGGGGGCGGTGAATACGCAGTATTTT.

This clonotype has ten or more counts. The CDR3 protein is CASSTFDRGTNTGELFF. For the CDR3, the DNA is TGTGCCAGCAGCACCTTCGACAGGGGGACGAACACCGGGGAGCTGTTTTTT. This sequence joins TRBV7-3 and TRBJ2-2; TRBD1 agrees at 9 bases. V was pared by 5 bases and J by 0 bases, with 7 bases of the junction left unmatched. Germline V gene lookup returns CDR1 SGHTA and CDR2 FQGTGA. The CDR3 length is 17 residues.

The chain is built from TRBV27 and TRBJ2-3; a possible D gene is TRBD2 (6 bases). The germline gives CDR1 MNHEY, CDR2 SMNVEV (reference sequence). Trimming removed 5 bases from V and 4 bases from J, with 19 bases in between. The CDR3 has 16 amino acids. The CDR3 DNA reads TGTGCCAGCAGTCCAGTGGAGGCGGGGCCGCCAGATACGCAGTATTTT. As protein: CASSPVEAGPPDTQYF.

With regard to this clonotype: Being one base from a much bigger clone, this may be a read error. This sequence joins TRBV7-2 and TRBJ2-3, with 12 bases lining up with TRBD2. This CDR3 region has 15 residues. Germline V gives CDR1 SGHTA, CDR2 FQGNSA. Here the CDR3 reads CVSSLAGGGTDTQYF. The CDR3 nucleotides read TGTGTCAGCAGCCTAGCGGGGGGGGGCACAGATACGCAGTATTTT.

The chain recombines TRBV6-4 with TRBJ2-3, with 11 nucleotides matching TRBD2. The CDR3 has 16 amino acids. Germline CDR1 and CDR2: MRHNA and SNTAGT. The V segment lost 8 bases and the J segment 2 bases; nucleotides outside the gene matches: 9. The CDR3 sequence: CASCALAGGSTDTQYF. The CDR3 nucleotides are TGTGCCAGCTGTGCCCTAGCGGGAGGCTCCACAGATACGCAGTATTTT.

About this clonotype: This could be a read error, since a much larger clone is one nucleotide away. This rearrangement joins TRBV28 to TRBJ2-5; 8 bases fit TRBD2. V trimming: 6 bases; J trimming: 5 bases; junction bases outside the gene matches: 20. The CDR3 extends over 18 amino acids. Germline values: CDR1 MDHEN, CDR2 SYDVKM. DNA of the CDR3: TGTGCCAGCAGCTTAGACCCGGGACTAGTCGGGAATGGGGAGACCCAGTACTTC. This sequence encodes CASSLDPGLVGNGETQYF.

The sample holds many counts of this clonotype. The chain carries TRBV6-1 and TRBJ2-1; D perhaps matches TRBD1 (5 bases). The CDR3 runs 15 residues. The germline gives CDR1 MNHNS, CDR2 SASEGT. V was shortened by 6 bases and J by 4 bases, with 16 bases between the two germline ends. CDR3 protein: CASSQLKGDYNEQFF. In DNA, the CDR3 is TGTGCCAGCAGCCAACTGAAAGGGGATTACAATGAGCAGTTCTTC.

This clonotype was seen ten or more times. This CDR3 is CASSPGYNEQFF. The CDR3, as DNA: TGTGCCAGCAGCCCTGGATACAATGAGCAGTTCTTC. This sequence joins TRBV7-3 and TRBJ2-1; no firm D call. Looked up from germline, CDR1 is SGHTA and CDR2 is FQGTGA. V lost 5 bases and J 4 bases, leaving 6 bases between the germline ends. The CDR3 runs 12 residues.

This clonotype was seen repeatedly, ten times or more. The chain recombines TRBV7-8 with TRBJ1-5, with 9 nucleotides matching TRBD1. The germline V gene has CDR1 SGHVS and CDR2 FQNEAQ. The CDR3 has 20 residues. Unmatched junction bases numbered 15, after V lost 3 bases and J lost 0 bases. CDR3 loop: CASSLGLPGQGPISNQPQHF. The CDR3 DNA follows: TGTGCCAGCAGCTTGGGTCTACCGGGACAGGGCCCCATTAGCAATCAGCCCCAGCATTTT.

The V and J genes are TRBV12-3 or TRBV12-4 and TRBJ1-1; no clear D gene. The V end was cut by 5 bases, the J end by 4 bases, with 11 bases between. This CDR3 has 13 residues. CDR3 residues: CASSESTTTEAFF. The CDR3 DNA follows: TGTGCCAGCAGTGAATCTACAACCACTGAAGCTTTCTTT.

This clonotype was seen a few times. This chain joins TRBV20-1 and TRBJ1-5; 12 nucleotides line up with TRBD1. This CDR3 has 13 residues. The germline V gene has CDR1 DFQATT and CDR2 SNEGSKA (reference sequence). Trimming took 6 bases from V and 9 from J; bases not matched to a gene: 6. CDR3 in amino acids: CSARDRGLRPQHF. The CDR3 DNA follows: TGCAGTGCCAGGGACAGGGGGCTCCGGCCCCAGCATTTT.

This clonotype was seen many times. The chain uses TRBV5-5 and TRBJ2-1; D not certain. CDR1 is SGHKS, CDR2 YYEKEE, per germline (reference sequence). V shed 3 bases and J shed 9 bases, with 7 bases lying between them. CDR3 size: 11 residues. The CDR3 coding sequence is TGTGCCAGCAGCTCATACGGTGAGCAGTTCTTC. It is translated as CASSSYGEQFF. Filled out from reference TRBV5-5 and TRBJ2-1, the complete variable domain reads DAGVTQSPTHLIKTRGQQVTLRCSPISGHKSVSWYQQVLGQGPQFIFQYYEKEERGRGNFPDRFSARQFPNYSSELNVNALLLGDSALYLCASSSYGEQFFGPGTRLTVL.

This clonotype was seen more than once but under ten times. The chain links TRBV11-2 to TRBJ2-7; TRBD2 agrees at 8 bases. Unmatched junction bases numbered 8, after V lost 7 bases and J lost 3 bases. This CDR3 has 14 amino acids. Germline assignment: CDR1 SGHAT and CDR2 FQNNGV. CDR3 sequence: CASTPAGAYYEQYF. The CDR3, as DNA: TGTGCCAGCACCCCAGCGGGGGCCTACTACGAGCAGTACTTC.

The V and J genes are TRBV7-9 and TRBJ2-7; 9 bases are a match to TRBD2. The CDR3 is made up of 15 amino acids. The V and J ends lost 3 bases and 1 base, in that order; junction bases with no gene match: 4. Per germline, CDR1 SEHNR and CDR2 FQNEAQ (reference sequence). The CDR3 protein is CASSLPSGESYEQYF. CDR3 coding DNA: TGTGCCAGCAGCTTGCCTAGCGGGGAATCCTACGAGCAGTACTTC.